This T cell receptor (beta chain) was documented in a study of T cells after yellow fever vaccination (dated by TCRdb to between 2017 and 2020). Concerning the study at large: The SMART-Seq v4 Ultra Low Input RNA kit was used to prepare libraries from fractions with low cell numbers. To follow T-cell clones before and after both primary and booster YFV17D yellow fever vaccination, bulk TCR alpha and beta repertoires underwent longitudinal sequencing. Two healthy male donors made up the cohort, one aged 18 to 29 years and the other aged 30 to 40 years. Blood was drawn at multiple timepoints before and after primary and secondary immunization, with bulk PBMC replicates and cell subsets isolated.

The sample's treatment or condition label, in plain terms: live attenuated yellow fever vaccine strain. A standard Ficoll-Paque protocol was used to isolate PBMCs from peripheral blood. Dynabeads CD4 and CD8 positive selection kits were used to isolate the CD4 and CD8 T-cell fractions. RNA was extracted with TriZol from bulk PBMCs, CD4 and CD8 fractions, and dextramer-positive and dextramer-negative fractions. This clonotype was observed a few times. The antigen this receptor binds is unknown. No base qualities exist here, and no much larger clone lies one base off it. Between the V and J ends, shortened by 4 bases and 2 bases respectively, the junction contains 14 bases. According to the germline V gene, CDR1 reads SGHRS and CDR2 reads YFSETQ. The CDR3 spans 15 residues, from the cysteine through the phenylalanine. The only DNA kept is the CDR3, 45 bases in frame from the first base. TCRdb records Illumina NovaSeq 6000 as the sequencer. TCR cDNA was synthesized by 5'RACE template switching, which introduced a universal primer site and unique molecular identifiers. Priming for cDNA synthesis came from both the TCR alpha and TCR beta constant segments. Two PCR steps were used to amplify libraries, with sample barcodes and sequencing adapters being added in the second step. Sequencing of libraries was performed on Illumina HiSeq 2500 (2x100 bp) or NovaSeq (2x150 bp). The paper's data handling went like this. MIGEC handled demultiplexing of reads and collapsing into UMI consensus sequences, while MiXCR performed V(D)J alignment. Vaccine-responding clonotypes were defined with edgeR using replicate PBMC samples, requiring FDR below 0.01 and a log2 fold change above 5 up to day 15. Bulk clonotypes were assigned CD4 or CD8 identity according to which sequenced CD4 or CD8 repertoire held them at higher abundance. TCRdb reanalyzed the raw reads on its own, using fastp at Q25 for trimming and MiXCR for clone calling, and kept in-frame beta chains. Rows matching on CDR3 protein sequence are summarized as one entry with the most common DNA and genes. These V and J calls are TCRdb output, not the study's own analysis. This sample lists fewer than 400,000 distinct CDR3 sequences; roughly 10% were detected once. Around 3.2% of the sample is taken by the ten largest.

Here is what the overall study found, with its caveats: After the booster, most of the clones that had expanded following primary vaccination were detected again (around 97% of CD4 and around 90% of CD8), which suggests that memory was broadly maintained. Computational filtering was needed because FACS-sorted repertoires could contain abundant contaminating clonotypes from the bulk population. A small share of clonotypes occurred in both CD4 and CD8 compartments, likely arising from convergent recombination. Only two donors were included in the study, so the extent to which the findings can be generalized is limited. Compared with the primary T-cell response, the secondary T-cell response was faster but weaker, reaching its peak on day 5 rather than on day 15.

Sample: CD4+ T cells sorted from PBMCs, taken 45 days after the yellow fever booster vaccination. This receptor was obtained from a man younger than 30 who received the YFV17D yellow fever vaccine. Recombination linked TRBV5-1 to TRBJ2-3; a tentative D match to TRBD1 spans 6 bases. The CDR3 has the sequence CASSAGDGTTDTQYF. The DNA sequence is given as TGCGCCAGCAGCGCAGGGGACGGAACCACAGATACGCAGTATTTT.